One sample yielded the 18 T cell receptor beta chains listed below, sequenced in a study of blood T cells in healthy people across ages. Through a sample-barcoded 5' primer and a J-beta primer mix, a second PCR was run for roughly 7 to 11 cycles. TCRdb fed the 5' RACE reads into MiXCR, producing one record per CDR3 protein. The sample includes over 500,000 distinct CDR3 sequences, around 50% of them seen just once. Specimen: blood. The receptors stem from a woman aged 80 or older in good health.

This clonotype has a handful of counts. V and J are TRBV7-2 and TRBJ2-3, with TRBD2 identical over 14 bases. V lost 2 bases to trimming and J lost 2 bases; unmatched junction nucleotides: 3. Germline V gene sequence: CDR1 SGHTA, CDR2 FQGNSA. This CDR3 comprises 17 residues. In DNA form, the CDR3 reads TGTGCCAGCAGCTTAAGGACTAGCGGGAGGAACACAGATACGCAGTATTTT. It is translated as CASSLRTSGRNTDTQYF.

As concerns this clonotype: This may be a read error, as it is one base from a much larger clone. The genes are TRBV5-1 and TRBJ2-3; D may be TRBD2 (6 bases). Looked up from germline, CDR1 is SGHRS and CDR2 is YFSETQ. This CDR3 spans 14 amino acids. CDR3 nucleotides: TGCGCCAGCAGCTTGGTAGCGGCCACAGATACGCGGTATTTT. This encodes CASSLVAATDTRYF.

Note on this clonotype: This may be a read error, as it is one base from a much larger clone. This chain uses TRBV20-1 with TRBJ2-5; D is unresolved. V lost 0 bases and J 5 bases, leaving 16 bases between the germline ends. The germline V gene encodes CDR1 DFQATT and CDR2 SNEGSKA (reference sequence). The CDR3 runs 15 residues. The DNA of the CDR3 is TGCAGTGCTAGAGATATTTCCCGGGCGCCGGAGACCCAGTACTTC. Amino acids: CSARDISRAPETQYF.

This clonotype came up many times. V is TRBV15 and J is TRBJ2-3; no definite D call. This CDR3 region has 15 residues. Germline CDR1 and CDR2: LNHNV and YYDKDF (reference sequence). V was trimmed by 0 bases and J by 0 bases, leaving 7 bases between them. The CDR3 is CATSRDRVSTDTQYF. The CDR3 region has the DNA TGTGCCACCAGCAGAGATAGGGTGAGCACAGATACGCAGTATTTT.

The chain combines TRBV25-1 with TRBJ1-4, with a possible D match to TRBD1 (5 bases). The CDR3 totals 18 residues. V was clipped by 5 bases and J by 8 bases, with 27 bases between them. Germline-derived CDR1 and CDR2 are MGHDK and SYGVNS. The CDR3 DNA reads as TGTGCCAGCAGTACCACCATGGAGACAGATAAACTTGAAGAAAAACTGTTTTTT. It codes for CASSTTMETDKLEEKLFF.

This clonotype occurred a few times. The chain uses TRBV5-6 and TRBJ2-3; D ambiguous. Trimming stripped 2 bases from V and 2 bases from J, with 6 bases between. Germline lookup yields CDR1 SGHDT and CDR2 YYEEEE. The CDR3 consists of 13 residues. As DNA, the CDR3 is TGTGCCAGCAGCTTTGAACTCACAGATACGCAGTATTTT. Protein product: CASSFELTDTQYF.

This clonotype was recorded many times. This chain joins TRBV20-1 and TRBJ2-1; D is undetermined. Trimming took 1 base from V and 9 from J, leaving 4 bases between them. The CDR3 covers 10 residues. Germline V CDR1 and CDR2: DFQATT, SNEGSKA (reference sequence). CDR3 bases: TGCAGTGCTAGAGTGATTGAGCAGTTCTTC. Translation: CSARVIEQFF.

The gene calls are TRBV2 and TRBJ2-3; D is uncertain. Germline assignment: CDR1 SNHLY and CDR2 FYNNEI. V shed 2 bases and J shed 0 bases, with 12 bases lying between them. CDR3 length: 16 amino acids. In nucleotides, the CDR3 is TGTGCCAGCAGTGAAAGGGTCACGGTTAGCACAGATACGCAGTATTTT. This sequence encodes CASSERVTVSTDTQYF.

Comment on this clonotype: This may be a read error: a much more frequent sequence differs by one nucleotide. V gene TRBV3-1 combines with J gene TRBJ2-7; D is possibly TRBD2 (6 bases). The CDR3 is 15 amino acids. Germline V gene lookup returns CDR1 LGHDT and CDR2 YNNKEL (reference sequence). CDR3 sequence: CASCQEPGAAREQYF. CDR3 nucleotides: TGTGCCAGCTGCCAAGAACCGGGAGCTGCTCGGGAGCAGTACTTC.

The CDR3 DNA is TGCAGTGCTAGAGATAGGCTAGCGGGAGCGAATGAGCAGTTCTTC. This encodes CSARDRLAGANEQFF. V and J are TRBV20-1 and TRBJ2-1; 10 positions match TRBD2. Germline V lookup: CDR1 DFQATT, CDR2 SNEGSKA (reference sequence). Trimming at V came to 0 bases and at J to 7 bases, leaving 6 bases not matched to a gene. The CDR3 spans 15 residues.

In its sample, this clonotype was seen once. The chain employs TRBV29-1 and TRBJ2-5; possible D gene TRBD2, 5 bases. V lost 3 bases to trimming and J lost 5 bases, with 19 bases between them. The germline gives CDR1 SQVTM, CDR2 ANQGSEA. The CDR3 totals 15 residues. This CDR3 is CSVDPHARVGETQYF. CDR3 DNA sequence: TGCAGCGTTGATCCTCACGCGAGGGTAGGCGAGACCCAGTACTTC.

The table lists this clonotype with many counts. The chain joins TRBV7-2 to TRBJ1-6; D gene ambiguous. V was clipped by 4 bases and J by 7 bases, with 11 bases between them. CDR1 is SGHTA, CDR2 FQGNSA, per germline. The CDR3 spans 14 residues. CDR3 region: CASSSGFRNSPLHF. In DNA form, the CDR3 reads TGTGCCAGCAGCTCAGGCTTTAGAAATTCACCCCTCCACTTT.

On this clonotype: This may arise from a read error, as a much more abundant clone is one base away. The J gene is TRBJ2-1, the V gene TRBV20-1, with D possibly matching TRBD2 (6 bases). The last part of the DNA fits TRBJ2-7 better; the J call may be wrong. In germline, CDR1 is DFQATT, CDR2 SNEGSKA (reference sequence). The CDR3 consists of 16 residues. The CDR3 nucleotides read TGCAGTGCCAGTCTTTCCCCTAGACTAGTCCTGTACGAGCAGTACTTC. It yields the protein CSASLSPRLVLYEQYF.

This chain uses TRBV6-5 with TRBJ2-7; 14 bases align to TRBD2. Germline trimming cut 6 bases from V and 7 bases from J; bases unmatched to any gene: 8. Germline-derived CDR1 and CDR2 are MNHEY and SVGAGI. CDR3 length equals 15 residues. In DNA, the CDR3 is TGTGCCAGCAGCCGGAGGACTAGCGGGAGGAATGAGCAGTACTTC. It specifies CASSRRTSGRNEQYF.

The genes are TRBV20-1 and TRBJ2-1; the D gene is possibly TRBD2 (5 bases). The J call is doubtful: the DNA matches TRBJ2-7 better. This CDR3 has 13 residues. Germline CDR1 DFQATT, CDR2 SNEGSKA (reference sequence). CDR3 nucleotides: TGCAGTGCCGGCGGGCTGATATACAATGAGCAGTACTTC. Amino acid sequence: CSAGGLIYNEQYF.

The CDR3 sequence is CASSSQNHYEQYF. In nucleotides, the CDR3 is TGCGCCAGCAGCTCCCAAAACCACTACGAGCAGTACTTC. The chain combines TRBV5-1 with TRBJ2-7; D is undetermined. The germline V and J ends were trimmed by 3 bases and 3 bases, with 10 bases remaining between them. Germline V lookup: CDR1 SGHRS, CDR2 YFSETQ. The CDR3 is 13 residues long.

As to this clonotype: Mismatch with germline at one junction end may stem from a read error. The V gene is TRBV12-3 or TRBV12-4, the J gene TRBJ2-3; D is unresolved. CDR3 length: 15 residues. In nucleotides, the CDR3 is TGTGCCAGCAGCCCCCGACGAGTGAGAGCAGATACGGAGTATTTT. The encoded protein is CASSPRRVRADTEYF.

The chain joins TRBV20-1 to TRBJ2-5; 11 bases match TRBD2. Germline-derived CDR1 and CDR2 are DFQATT and SNEGSKA (reference sequence). The trim removed 4 bases at V and 11 bases at J, leaving 12 bases unmatched. The CDR3 extends over 14 amino acids. The CDR3: CSAKRGLADSKQYF. For the CDR3, the DNA is TGCAGTGCTAAGAGGGGACTAGCGGACTCTAAGCAGTACTTC.